What follows is one T cell receptor beta chain and its context. Antigen unknown. Beta-chain TCR CDR3 regions were amplified from RNA transcripts. A first-round RT-PCR used HTBI primers, followed by a second-round multiplex PCR. Each CDR3 protein gets one entry after TCRdb re-called the multiplex PCR reads with MiXCR. The sample records around 1,000,000 distinct CDR3 sequences, about 35% being singletons. This CDR3 contains 15 residues. J gave up 5 bases and V 7 bases, and 4 bases lay outside the gene matches. This sample stems from a study of Graves' ophthalmopathy and Graves' hyperthyroidism. Study observations and caveats: Ophthalmopathy and stable hyperthyroidism were discriminated by a 13-signature model, with about 91% sensitivity and about 84% specificity.

Additional autoimmune diseases, uncontrolled infections, pregnancy or lactation disqualified patients. What was sequenced was peripheral blood or thyroid tissue (not recorded which). This clonotype originated in an adult man with Graves' hyperthyroidism. The rearrangement joins TRBV12-3 or TRBV12-4 to TRBJ2-2; 13 nucleotides line up with TRBD2. DNA of the CDR3: TGTGCCAGCACCCAGACTAGCGGGAGGACCGGGGAGCTGTTTTTT. Its translation: CASTQTSGRTGELFF.